This T cell receptor (beta chain) was found in a study of T cell changes during pregnancy in multiple sclerosis. The CDR3 spans 14 residues. Germline CDR1 SEHNR, CDR2 FQNEAQ (reference sequence). V lost 3 bases to trimming and J lost 7 bases; unmatched junction nucleotides: 4. TCRdb keeps only in-frame clones here, not all; method: immunoSEQ multiplex PCR. The sample lists around 110,000 clones; around 90% were seen once. The chain uses TRBV7-9 and TRBJ2-7; 12 nucleotides line up with TRBD1. The specimen was peripheral blood, collected before pregnancy. The source of this sequence is a female donor with multiple sclerosis, enrolled in a pregnancy study. Here the CDR3 DNA reads TGTGCCAGCAGCTTGGGACAGGGGGCGAATGAGCAGTACTTC. Its protein is CASSLGQGANEQYF.